This TCR beta chain was captured in a study of cytomegalovirus exposure and HLA in healthy donors. The wider study: According to later analysis, the same platform produced the roughly 110 validation and 600 to 800 first-cohort repertoires.

Sequencing used immunoSEQ multiplex PCR; TCRdb keeps in-frame clones, though not all of them. The table lists more than 55,000 clones, more than 90% of them singletons. Points on this clone: The antigen is not known.

Findings and caveats of the study: A subsequent analysis found that TCR clusters from the first cohort also tended to co-occur in the 120 or so validation repertoires, with around 94% of cluster scores above 0. Specific recognition of CMV antigens was confirmed in vitro for a few chains (all CMV-associated).

This CDR3 is 13 amino acids long. V lost 5 bases, J lost 4 bases, and 4 bases stayed unmatched. CDR1 is MNHEY, CDR2 SVGAGI, per germline. The V gene is TRBV6-5, the J gene TRBJ1-1; 7 bases fit TRBD1. This TCR came from a man aged 18 to 35 in good health and CMV-seronegative. The specimen was PBMCs. The CDR3 nucleotides are TGTGCCAGCAGTCGACAGGGAGGCACTGAAGCTTTCTTT. Amino acids: CASSRQGGTEAFF.